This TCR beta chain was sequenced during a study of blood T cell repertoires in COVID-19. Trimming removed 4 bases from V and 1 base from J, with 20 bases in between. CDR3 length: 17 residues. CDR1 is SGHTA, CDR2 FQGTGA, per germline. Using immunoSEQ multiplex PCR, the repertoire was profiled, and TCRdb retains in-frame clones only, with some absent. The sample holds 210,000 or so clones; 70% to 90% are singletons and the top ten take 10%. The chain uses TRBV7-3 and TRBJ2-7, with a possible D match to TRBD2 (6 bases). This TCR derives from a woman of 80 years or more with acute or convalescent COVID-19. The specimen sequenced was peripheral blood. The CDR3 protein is CASSSLTLAMSSYEQYF. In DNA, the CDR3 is TGTGCCAGCAGCTCCCTTACGCTAGCGATGTCATCCTACGAGCAGTACTTC.